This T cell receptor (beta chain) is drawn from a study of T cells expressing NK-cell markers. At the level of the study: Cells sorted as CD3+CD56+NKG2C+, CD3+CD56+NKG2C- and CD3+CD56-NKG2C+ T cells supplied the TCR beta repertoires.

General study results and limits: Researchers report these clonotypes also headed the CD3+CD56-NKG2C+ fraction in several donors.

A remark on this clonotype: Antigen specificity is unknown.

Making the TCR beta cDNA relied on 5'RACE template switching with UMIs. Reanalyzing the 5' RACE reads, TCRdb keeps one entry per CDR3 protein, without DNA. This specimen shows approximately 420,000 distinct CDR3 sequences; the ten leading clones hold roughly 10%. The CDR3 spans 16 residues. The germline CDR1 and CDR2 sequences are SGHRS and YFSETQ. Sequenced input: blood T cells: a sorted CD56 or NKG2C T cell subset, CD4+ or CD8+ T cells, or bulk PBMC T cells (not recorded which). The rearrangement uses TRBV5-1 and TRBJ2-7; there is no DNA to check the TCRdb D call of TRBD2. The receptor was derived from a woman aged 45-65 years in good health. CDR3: CASSFAGTSGIYEQYF.